The entry below describes one T cell receptor beta chain. What it binds is unknown. Trimming pared 3 bases from V and 0 bases from J, leaving 10 bases between. The CDR3 totals 16 residues. Germline CDR1 reads SGHNT; CDR2 reads YYREEE (reference sequence). The data are from a study of cytomegalovirus exposure and HLA in healthy donors. Overall study results and limits: Association of 16,951 TCR beta sequences with HLA alleles was found at 0.05 false discovery rate in a later analysis. Cytomegalovirus-associated status was assigned to 150 or so TCR beta chains. Later analysis suggested links between common viral pathogens and several top significant clusters.

Use of 60 Vbeta and 13 Jbeta primers characterized the PCR. Repertoires were generated with immunoSEQ multiplex PCR, while TCRdb's copy carries only in-frame clones and drops some. This sample has 150,000 to 200,000 clones, with approximately 85% found just once. The TCR was taken from a man aged 18 to 29 in good health and CMV-seropositive. The sample comprised PBMCs. V usage is TRBV5-4 and J usage is TRBJ2-6; no reliable D call. The CDR3 is CASSSPSVSGANVLTF. The CDR3, as DNA: TGTGCCAGCAGCTCCCCCAGCGTCTCTGGGGCCAACGTCCTGACTTTC.